This T cell receptor beta chain derives from a study of spatial heterogeneity in lung cancer. In germline, CDR1 is SEHNR, CDR2 FQNEAQ (reference sequence). The V segment lost 6 bases and the J segment 5 bases; nucleotides outside the gene matches: 10. There are 17 residues in the CDR3. Sample time point: sample taken at primary tumor resection. No cells were sorted before sequencing. The whole RNA sequenced was extracted from tumor, nontumor lung or frozen PBMC. TCRdb redid the calling of the 5' RACE reads with MiXCR, one entry per CDR3 protein. The sample carries about 50,000 distinct CDR3 sequences, 6.5% to 8% recorded once. This clonotype was detected ten times or more.

This material consisted of PBMCs, taken at surgery. The rearrangement uses TRBV7-9 and TRBJ2-1; 13 bases are a match to TRBD2. This receptor was identified in a female donor with early-stage non-small cell lung cancer. The CDR3 sequence: CASSFGLAGALDNEQFF. CDR3 DNA: TGTGCCAGCAGTTTCGGACTAGCGGGGGCCCTCGACAATGAGCAGTTCTTC. The variable domain in full, with the rest retrieved from reference TRBV7-9 and TRBJ2-1, is DTGVSQNPRHKITKRGQNVTFRCDPISEHNRLYWYRQTLGQGPEFLTYFQNEAQLEKSRLLSDRFSAERPKGSFSTLEIQRTEQGDSAMYLCASSFGLAGALDNEQFFGPGTRLTVL.